The 5 T cell receptor beta chains below come from one sample, sequenced in a study of T cells in Graves' hyperthyroidism and ophthalmopathy. RNA transcripts served as the template for amplifying TCR beta CDR3 regions. Carried out on the TCR CDR3, a first-round RT-PCR used the HTBI primer set. TCRdb re-called the multiplex PCR reads with MiXCR, one entry per CDR3 protein. This sample yields about 510,000 distinct CDR3 sequences, of which 13% to 15% are seen a single time; 14% belongs to the top ten. The sequenced material came from blood. Receptors originate from a middle-aged woman with Graves' hyperthyroidism.

This clonotype was detected only once. This may be a read error, as it is one base from a much larger clone. The chain uses TRBV6-2 or TRBV6-3 and TRBJ1-6; 8 nucleotides agree with TRBD1. The CDR3 has 14 amino acids. Germline CDR1 is MNHEY and CDR2 is SVGEGT. J was trimmed by 7 bases and V by 8 bases; bases with no gene match: 7. CDR3 sequence (DNA): TGTGCCAGCGGGATGGGACAGGACAATTCACCCCTCCACTTT. This encodes CASGMGQDNSPLHF.

Only a few counts were recorded for this clonotype. The rearrangement links TRBV7-8 to TRBJ1-5, with D perhaps matching TRBD1 (5 bases). The CDR3 covers 15 residues. The V gene's germline CDR1 is SGHVS and CDR2 FQNEAQ. Trimming removed 1 base from V and 4 bases from J, with 11 bases in between. The CDR3 nucleotides read TGTGCCAGCAGCTTAGGTGGGGCAGAAAATCAGCCCCAGCATTTT. This gives the protein CASSLGGAENQPQHF. Full variable domain (rest looked up from reference TRBV7-8 and TRBJ1-5): GAGVSQSPRYKVAKRGQDVALRCDPISGHVSLFWYQQALGQGPEFLTYFQNEAQLDKSGLPSDRFFAERPEGSVSTLKIQRTQQEDSAVYLCASSLGGAENQPQHFGDGTRLSIL.

This clonotype was seen a handful of times. The chain combines TRBV29-1 with TRBJ2-4; 9 bases fit TRBD2. From germline, CDR1 is SQVTM and CDR2 ANQGSEA. This CDR3 has 13 amino acids. The V gene end was trimmed by 6 bases and the J gene end by 3 bases; junction bases not matched to a gene: 3. The CDR3 nucleotides read TGCAGCGTGAAGACTAGCGGCAAAAACATTCAGTACTTC. It specifies CSVKTSGKNIQYF.

This clonotype was observed many times. This chain joins TRBV27 and TRBJ1-5, with TRBD1 matching over 9 bases. This CDR3 contains 14 residues. The germline gives CDR1 MNHEY, CDR2 SMNVEV (reference sequence). Trimming took 5 bases from V and 2 from J; bases not matched to a gene: 1. The CDR3 region has the DNA TGTGCCAGCAGTCGGACAGGGGGCAATCAGCCCCAGCATTTT. Protein product: CASSRTGGNQPQHF.

The rearrangement uses TRBV4-1 and TRBJ2-7; TRBD2 agrees at 7 bases. V shed 3 bases and J 3 bases; nucleotides not matched to a gene: 5. Per the germline V gene, CDR1 is MGHRA and CDR2 is YSYEKL. The CDR3 is 14 amino acids. CDR3 coding DNA: TGCGCCAGCAGCCAGGGACTACCAGACTACGAGCAGTACTTC. Translated: CASSQGLPDYEQYF.